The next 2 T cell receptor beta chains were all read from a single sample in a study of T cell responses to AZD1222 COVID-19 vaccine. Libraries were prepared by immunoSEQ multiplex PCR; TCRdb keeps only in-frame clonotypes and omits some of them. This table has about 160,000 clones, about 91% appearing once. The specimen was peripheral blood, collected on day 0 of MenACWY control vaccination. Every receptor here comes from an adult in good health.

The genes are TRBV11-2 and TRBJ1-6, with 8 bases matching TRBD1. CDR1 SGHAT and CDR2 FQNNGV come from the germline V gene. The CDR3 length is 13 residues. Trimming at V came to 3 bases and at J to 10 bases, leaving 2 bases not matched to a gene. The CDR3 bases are TGTGCCAGCAGCTTGGACAGGGACTCACCCCTCCACTTT. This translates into CASSLDRDSPLHF.

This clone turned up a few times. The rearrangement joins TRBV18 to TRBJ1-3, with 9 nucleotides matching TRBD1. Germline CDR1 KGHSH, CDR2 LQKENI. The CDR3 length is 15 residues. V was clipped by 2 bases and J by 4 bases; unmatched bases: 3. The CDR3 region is CASSPGTGRGNTIYF. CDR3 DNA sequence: TGTGCCAGCTCACCAGGGACAGGGCGGGGAAACACCATATATTTT.